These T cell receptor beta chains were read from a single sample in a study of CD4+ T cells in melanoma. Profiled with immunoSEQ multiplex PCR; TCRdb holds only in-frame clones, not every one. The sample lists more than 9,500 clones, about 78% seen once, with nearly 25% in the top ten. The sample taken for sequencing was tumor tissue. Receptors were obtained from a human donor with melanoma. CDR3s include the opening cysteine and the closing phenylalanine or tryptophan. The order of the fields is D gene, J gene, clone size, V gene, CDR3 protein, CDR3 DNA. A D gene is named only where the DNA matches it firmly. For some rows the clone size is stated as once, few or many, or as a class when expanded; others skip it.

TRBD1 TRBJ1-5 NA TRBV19 CASSIRTGGGYSNQPQHF TGTGCCAGTAGTATTCGGACAGGGGGCGGTTATAGCAATCAGCCCCAGCATTTT
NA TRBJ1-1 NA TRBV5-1 CASSTSTPMNTEAFF TGCGCCAGCAGCACCTCCACACCCATGAACACTGAAGCTTTCTTT
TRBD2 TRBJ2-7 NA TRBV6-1 CASSVLASGGTGSSYEQYF TGTGCCAGCAGTGTTTTGGCTAGCGGGGGGACGGGGAGCTCCTACGAGCAGTACTTC
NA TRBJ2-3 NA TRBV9 CASSVGLPITDTQYF TGTGCCAGCAGCGTAGGACTGCCAATCACAGATACGCAGTATTTT
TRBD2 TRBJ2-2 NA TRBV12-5 CASGLELAGTGELFF TGTGCTAGTGGTTTAGAACTAGCGGGCACCGGGGAGCTGTTTTTT
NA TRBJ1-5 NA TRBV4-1 CASSQSAAGTGYQPQHF TGCGCCAGCAGCCAATCCGCGGCGGGGACGGGCTATCAGCCCCAGCATTTT
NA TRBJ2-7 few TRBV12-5 CASALDRKAYEQYF TGTGCTAGTGCCTTGGACAGAAAAGCCTACGAGCAGTACTTC
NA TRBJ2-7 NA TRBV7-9 CASSWNQGNEQYF TGTGCCAGCAGCTGGAACCAGGGAAACGAGCAGTACTTC
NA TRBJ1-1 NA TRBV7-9 CASSLGRDGEAFF TGTGCCAGCAGCTTAGGAAGGGACGGAGAAGCTTTCTTT
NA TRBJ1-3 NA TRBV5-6 CASSTTPTEEGNTIYF TGTGCCAGCAGTACCACACCGACAGAAGAAGGAAACACCATATATTTT
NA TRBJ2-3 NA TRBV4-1 CASSQVSRAGRDTQYF TGCGCCAGCAGCCAAGTCTCCCGGGCGGGGAGAGATACGCAGTATTTT
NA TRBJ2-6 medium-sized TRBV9 CASSVEARSANVLTF TGTGCCAGCAGCGTAGAAGCCCGTTCGGCCAACGTCCTGACTTTC
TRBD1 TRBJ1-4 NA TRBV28 CASSQQTGTREKLFF TGTGCCAGCAGCCAACAGACAGGGACTCGGGAAAAACTGTTTTTT
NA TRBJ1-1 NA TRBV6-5 CASRLGNTEAFF TGTGCCAGCAGATTGGGAAACACTGAAGCTTTCTTT
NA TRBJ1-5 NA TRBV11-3 CASSLRVGQPQHF TGTGCCAGCAGCTTAAGGGTTGGTCAGCCCCAGCATTTT
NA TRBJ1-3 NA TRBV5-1 CASSPQVGVLIANTIYF TGCGCCAGCAGCCCCCAGGTTGGAGTACTGATAGCGAACACCATATATTTT
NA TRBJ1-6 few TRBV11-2 CASSLDSVFGSPLHF TGTGCCAGCAGCTTAGATTCGGTCTTCGGATCACCCCTCCACTTT
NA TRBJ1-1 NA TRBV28 CASSEDGWNTEAFF TGTGCCAGCAGCGAGGACGGATGGAACACTGAAGCTTTCTTT
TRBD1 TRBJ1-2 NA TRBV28 CASSGGQGYGYTF TGTGCCAGCAGTGGAGGACAGGGCTATGGCTACACCTTC
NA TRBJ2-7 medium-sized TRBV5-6 CASSFSGSPYEQYF TGTGCCAGCAGCTTCTCGGGATCTCCCTACGAGCAGTACTTC
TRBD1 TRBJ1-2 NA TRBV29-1 CSVDTKGDRAYGYTF TGCAGCGTTGACACAAAGGGGGACAGGGCCTATGGCTACACCTTC
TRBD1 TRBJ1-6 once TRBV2 CASTMTGLGSPLHF TGTGCCAGCACCATGACAGGGCTAGGTTCACCCCTCCACTTT